This T cell receptor (beta chain) was captured by sequencing in a study of shared clonotypes between healthy human individuals. Findings and limits, study-wide: Larger richness was generally estimated for naive than memory subsets. About 5% was the fraction of naive CD4 clonotypes found shared across a few donors.

Sorted-subset replicate PCRs used 150 to 250 ng of genomic DNA. This amount corresponded to 33,000 or so T cell genomes. Clones were read by immunoSEQ multiplex PCR, and TCRdb kept only the in-frame ones, dropping some. The table shows approximately 2,000,000 clones, with roughly 95% occurring only once. On this clone: The antigen is unknown.

Terminally differentiated effector memory CD45RA+ cells were excluded from the naive CD8 cells, which were CD45RO-negative and positively selected for CCR7. Germline lookup yields CDR1 MDHEN and CDR2 SYDVKM. V was clipped by 5 bases and J by 3 bases, with 11 bases between them. This CDR3 region has 14 residues. The sample taken for sequencing was naive CD8+ T cells from PBMCs. The V call is TRBV28, the J call TRBJ1-3; possibly TRBD1 for D (6 bases). The origin of this receptor is a man between 18 and 35 years old in good health. Some clones in this sample may be carry-over from other donors' samples. The CDR3 protein is CASSAGVGGNTIYF. The CDR3 nucleotides read TGTGCCAGCAGTGCAGGGGTCGGTGGAAACACCATATATTTT.